Here is one TCR beta chain with its context. Its antigen is currently unknown. Deletions cut 7 bases from V and 5 bases from J, with 20 bases between. The length of the CDR3 is 15 residues. CDR1 SGHTA and CDR2 FQGNSA come from the germline V gene. The sample belongs to a study of T cells after yellow fever vaccination. General study findings and limits: The bulk population could contribute abundant contaminating clonotypes to FACS-sorted repertoires.

Template-switching 5'RACE yielded the TCR cDNA; a universal primer site and UMIs were added in the process. MiXCR, run by TCRdb on the 5' RACE reads, gives a single entry per CDR3 protein. The sample records around 180,000 distinct CDR3 sequences, about 6.2% being singletons. The origin of this receptor is a man between 18 and 35 years old who received the YFV17D yellow fever vaccine. The chain combines TRBV7-2 with TRBJ1-1, with D maybe TRBD1 (5 bases). The specimen was CD4+ T cells sorted from PBMCs, collected on the day of the first yellow fever vaccination. The CDR3 loop is CASKGGGEGRTEAFF. CDR3 bases: TGTGCCAGCAAGGGAGGTGGGGAGGGGAGGACTGAAGCTTTCTTT.